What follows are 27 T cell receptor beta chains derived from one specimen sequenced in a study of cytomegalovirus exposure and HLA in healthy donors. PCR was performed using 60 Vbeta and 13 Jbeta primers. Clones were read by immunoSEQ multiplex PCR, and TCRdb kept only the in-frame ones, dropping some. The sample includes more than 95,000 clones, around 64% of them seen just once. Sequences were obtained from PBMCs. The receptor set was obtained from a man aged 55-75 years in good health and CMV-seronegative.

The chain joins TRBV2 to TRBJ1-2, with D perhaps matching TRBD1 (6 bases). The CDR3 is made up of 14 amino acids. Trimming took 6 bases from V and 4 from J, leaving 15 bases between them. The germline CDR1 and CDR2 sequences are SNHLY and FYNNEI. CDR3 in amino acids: CASRAEQGAYGYTF. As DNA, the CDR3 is TGTGCCAGCAGAGCGGAACAGGGCGCCTATGGCTACACCTTC. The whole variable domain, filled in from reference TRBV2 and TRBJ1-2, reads EPEVTQTPSHQVTQMGQEVILRCVPISNHLYFYWYRQILGQKVEFLVSFYNNEISEKSEIFDDQFSVERPDGSNFTLKIRSTKLEDSAMYFCASRAEQGAYGYTFGSGTRLTVV.

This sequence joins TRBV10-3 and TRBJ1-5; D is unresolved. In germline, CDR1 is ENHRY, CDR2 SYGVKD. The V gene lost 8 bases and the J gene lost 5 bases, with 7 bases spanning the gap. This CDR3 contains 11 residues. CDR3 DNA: TGTGCCATCGGGCGGGATCAGCCCCAGCATTTT. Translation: CAIGRDQPQHF.

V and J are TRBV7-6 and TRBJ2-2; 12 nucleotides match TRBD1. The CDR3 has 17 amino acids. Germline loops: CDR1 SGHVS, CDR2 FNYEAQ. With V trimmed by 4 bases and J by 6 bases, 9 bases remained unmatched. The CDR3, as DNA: TGTGCCAGCAGCTCATGGGTGGGACAGGGGGCGTCCGGGGAGCTGTTTTTT. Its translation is CASSSWVGQGASGELFF.

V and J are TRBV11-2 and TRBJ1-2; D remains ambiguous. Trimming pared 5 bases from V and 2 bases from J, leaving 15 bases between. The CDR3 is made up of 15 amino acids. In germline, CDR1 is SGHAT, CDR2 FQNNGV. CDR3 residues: CASSREASTNYGYTF. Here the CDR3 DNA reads TGTGCCAGCAGCCGAGAGGCTTCGACGAACTATGGCTACACCTTC.

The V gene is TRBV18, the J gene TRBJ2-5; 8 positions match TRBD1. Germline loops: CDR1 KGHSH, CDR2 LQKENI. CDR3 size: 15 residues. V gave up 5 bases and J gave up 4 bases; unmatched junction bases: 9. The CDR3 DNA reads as TGTGCCAGCTCAACTGGACAGGGTGGGGGAGAGACCCAGTACTTC. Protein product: CASSTGQGGGETQYF.

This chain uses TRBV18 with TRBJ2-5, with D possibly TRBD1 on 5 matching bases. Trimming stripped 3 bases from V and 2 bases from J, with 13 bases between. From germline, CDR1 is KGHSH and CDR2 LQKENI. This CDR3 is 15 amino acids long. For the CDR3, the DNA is TGTGCCAGCTCACCCCAAGGGGATGGGCAAGAGACCCAGTACTTC. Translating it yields CASSPQGDGQETQYF.

The CDR3 nucleotides are TGTGCCAGCAGCCAATCAGGGGATAAGGAAAAACTGTTTTTT. As protein: CASSQSGDKEKLFF. This chain joins TRBV4-2 and TRBJ1-4, with D perhaps matching TRBD1 (6 bases). Trimming pared 2 bases from V and 8 bases from J, leaving 12 bases between. CDR1 LGHNA and CDR2 YNFKEQ come from the germline V gene. This CDR3 has 14 amino acids.

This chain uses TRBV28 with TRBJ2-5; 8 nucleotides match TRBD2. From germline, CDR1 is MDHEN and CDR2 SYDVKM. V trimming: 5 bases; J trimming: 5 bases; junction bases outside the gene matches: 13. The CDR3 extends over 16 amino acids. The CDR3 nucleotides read TGTGCCAGCAGTCCCCGGCGCGGGGGGTTATCGGAGACCCAGTACTTC. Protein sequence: CASSPRRGGLSETQYF.

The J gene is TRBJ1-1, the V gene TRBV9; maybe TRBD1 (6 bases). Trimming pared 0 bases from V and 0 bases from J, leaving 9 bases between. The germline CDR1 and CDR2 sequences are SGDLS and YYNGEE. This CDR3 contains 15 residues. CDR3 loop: CASSVEAGVNTEAFF. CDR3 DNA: TGTGCCAGCAGCGTAGAAGCAGGGGTGAACACTGAAGCTTTCTTT.

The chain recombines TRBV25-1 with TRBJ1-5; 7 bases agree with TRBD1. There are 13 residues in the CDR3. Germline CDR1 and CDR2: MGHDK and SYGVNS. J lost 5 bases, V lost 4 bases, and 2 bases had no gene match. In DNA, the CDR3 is TGTGCCAGCAGTGGACAGGGAGATCAGCCCCAGCATTTT. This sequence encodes CASSGQGDQPQHF.

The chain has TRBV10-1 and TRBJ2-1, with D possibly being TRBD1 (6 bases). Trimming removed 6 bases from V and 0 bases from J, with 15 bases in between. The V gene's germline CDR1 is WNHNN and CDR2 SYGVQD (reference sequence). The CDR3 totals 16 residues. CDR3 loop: CASSQGGRSSYNEQFF. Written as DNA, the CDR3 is TGCGCCAGCAGCCAAGGGGGTCGCAGCTCCTACAATGAGCAGTTCTTC.

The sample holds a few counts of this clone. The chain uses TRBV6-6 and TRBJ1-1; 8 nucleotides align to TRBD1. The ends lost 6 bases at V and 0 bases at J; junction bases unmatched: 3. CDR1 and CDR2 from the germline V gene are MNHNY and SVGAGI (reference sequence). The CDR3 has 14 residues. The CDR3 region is CASSKDRVNTEAFF. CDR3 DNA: TGTGCCAGCAGCAAGGACAGGGTGAACACTGAAGCTTTCTTT.

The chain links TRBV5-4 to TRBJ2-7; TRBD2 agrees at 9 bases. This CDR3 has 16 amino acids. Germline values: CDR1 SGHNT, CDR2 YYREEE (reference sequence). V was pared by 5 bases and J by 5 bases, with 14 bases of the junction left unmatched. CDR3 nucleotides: TGTGCCAGCAGTCAGAAAAGCGGGAGGCCTTTCGACGAGCAGTACTTC. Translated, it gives CASSQKSGRPFDEQYF.

The CDR3 reads CAGSGGGADTQYF. CDR3 sequence (DNA): TGTGCCGGTAGCGGGGGAGGGGCAGATACGCAGTATTTT. This chain connects TRBV2 to TRBJ2-3; 9 bases agree with TRBD2. From germline, CDR1 is SNHLY and CDR2 FYNNEI. With V trimmed by 11 bases and J by 4 bases, 7 bases remained unmatched. The CDR3 covers 13 residues.

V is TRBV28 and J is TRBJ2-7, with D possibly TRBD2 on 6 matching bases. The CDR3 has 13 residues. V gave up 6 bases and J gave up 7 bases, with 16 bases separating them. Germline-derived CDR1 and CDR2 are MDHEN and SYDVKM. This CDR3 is CASRPAGIGEQYF. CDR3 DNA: TGTGCCAGCAGACCCGCGGGAATCGGGGAGCAGTACTTC. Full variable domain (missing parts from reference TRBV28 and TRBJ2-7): DVKVTQSSRYLVKRTGEKVFLECVQDMDHENMFWYRQDPGLGLRLIYFSYDVKMKEKGDIPEGYSVSREKKERFSLILESASTNQTSMYLCASRPAGIGEQYFGPGTRLTVT.

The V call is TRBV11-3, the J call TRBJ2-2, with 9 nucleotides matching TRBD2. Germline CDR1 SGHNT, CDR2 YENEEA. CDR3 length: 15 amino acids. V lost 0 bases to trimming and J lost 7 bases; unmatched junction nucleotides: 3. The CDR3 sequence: CASSLDGGRGGELFF. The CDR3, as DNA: TGTGCCAGCAGCTTAGATGGCGGGAGGGGCGGGGAGCTGTTTTTT. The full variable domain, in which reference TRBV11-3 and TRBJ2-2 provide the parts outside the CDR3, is EAGVVQSPRYKIIEKKQPVAFWCNPISGHNTLYWYLQNLGQGPELLIRYENEEAVDDSQLPKDRFSAERLKGVDSTLKIQPAELGDSAVYLCASSLDGGRGGELFFGEGSRLTVL.

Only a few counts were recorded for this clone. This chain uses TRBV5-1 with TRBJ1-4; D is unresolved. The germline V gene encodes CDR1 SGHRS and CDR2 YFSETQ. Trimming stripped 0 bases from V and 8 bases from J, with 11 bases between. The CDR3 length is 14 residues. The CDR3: CASSLESFYEKLFF. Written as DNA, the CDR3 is TGCGCCAGCAGCTTGGAGAGCTTTTACGAAAAACTGTTTTTT.

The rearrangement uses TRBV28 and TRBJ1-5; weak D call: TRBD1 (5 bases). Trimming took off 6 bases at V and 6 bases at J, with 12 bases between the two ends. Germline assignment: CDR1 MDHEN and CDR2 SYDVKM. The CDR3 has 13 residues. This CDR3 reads CASSRGRVQPQHF. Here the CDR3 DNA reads TGTGCCAGCAGCCGTGGCAGGGTTCAGCCCCAGCATTTT.

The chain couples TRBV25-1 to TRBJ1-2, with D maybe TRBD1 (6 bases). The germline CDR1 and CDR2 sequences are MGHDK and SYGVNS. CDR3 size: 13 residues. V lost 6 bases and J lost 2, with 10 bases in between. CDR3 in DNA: TGTGCCAGCAGCAGGACAGTCAACTATGGCTACACCTTC. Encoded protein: CASSRTVNYGYTF.

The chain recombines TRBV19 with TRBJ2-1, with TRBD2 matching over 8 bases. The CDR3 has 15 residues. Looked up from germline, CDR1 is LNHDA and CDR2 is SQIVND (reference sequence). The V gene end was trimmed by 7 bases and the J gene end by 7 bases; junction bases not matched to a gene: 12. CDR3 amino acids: CASMGAGAWKNEQFF. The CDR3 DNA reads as TGTGCCAGTATGGGAGCGGGGGCATGGAAGAATGAGCAGTTCTTC. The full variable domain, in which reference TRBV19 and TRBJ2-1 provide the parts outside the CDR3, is DGGITQSPKYLFRKEGQNVTLSCEQNLNHDAMYWYRQDPGQGLRLIYYSQIVNDFQKGDIAEGYSVSREKKESFPLTVTSAQKNPTAFYLCASMGAGAWKNEQFFGPGTRLTVL.

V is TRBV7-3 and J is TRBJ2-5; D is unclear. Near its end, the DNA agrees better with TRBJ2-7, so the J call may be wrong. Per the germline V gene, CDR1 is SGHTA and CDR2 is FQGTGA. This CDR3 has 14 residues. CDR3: CASSIGTVPYEQYF. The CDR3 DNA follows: TGTGCCAGCAGCATAGGTACAGTCCCCTACGAGCAGTACTTC.

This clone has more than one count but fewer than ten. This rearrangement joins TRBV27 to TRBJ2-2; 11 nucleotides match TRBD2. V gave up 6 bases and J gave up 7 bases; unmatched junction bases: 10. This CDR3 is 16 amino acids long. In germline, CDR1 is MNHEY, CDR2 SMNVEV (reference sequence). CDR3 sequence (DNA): TGTGCCAGCAGACCCACTAGCGGGAGAAGGAACGGGGAGCTGTTTTTT. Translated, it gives CASRPTSGRRNGELFF.

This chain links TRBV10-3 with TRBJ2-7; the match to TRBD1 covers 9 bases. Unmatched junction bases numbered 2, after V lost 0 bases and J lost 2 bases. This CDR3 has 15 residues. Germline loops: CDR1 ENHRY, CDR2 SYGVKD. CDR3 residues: CAISESDRGTYEQYF. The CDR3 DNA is TGTGCCATCAGTGAGTCGGACAGGGGCACCTACGAGCAGTACTTC.

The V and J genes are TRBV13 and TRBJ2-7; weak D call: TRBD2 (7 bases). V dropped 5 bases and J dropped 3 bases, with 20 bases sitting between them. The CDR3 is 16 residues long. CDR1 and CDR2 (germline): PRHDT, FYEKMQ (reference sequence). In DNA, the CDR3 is TGTGCCAGCAGCCCGTATCGGGGGGCCGAACACTACGAGCAGTACTTC. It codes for CASSPYRGAEHYEQYF.

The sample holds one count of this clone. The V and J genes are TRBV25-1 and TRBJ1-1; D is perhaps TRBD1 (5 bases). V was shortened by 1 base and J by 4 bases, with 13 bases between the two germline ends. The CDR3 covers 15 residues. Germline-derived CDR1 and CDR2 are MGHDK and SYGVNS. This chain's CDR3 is CASSEWEGLTTEAFF. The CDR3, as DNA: TGTGCCAGCAGTGAATGGGAGGGGTTGACCACTGAAGCTTTCTTT.

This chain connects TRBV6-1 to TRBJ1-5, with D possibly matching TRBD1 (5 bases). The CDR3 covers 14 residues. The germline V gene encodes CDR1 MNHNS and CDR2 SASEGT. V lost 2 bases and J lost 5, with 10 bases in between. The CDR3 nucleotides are TGTGCCAGCAGTGAAATCAGGGCAGATCAGCCCCAGCATTTT. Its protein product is CASSEIRADQPQHF.

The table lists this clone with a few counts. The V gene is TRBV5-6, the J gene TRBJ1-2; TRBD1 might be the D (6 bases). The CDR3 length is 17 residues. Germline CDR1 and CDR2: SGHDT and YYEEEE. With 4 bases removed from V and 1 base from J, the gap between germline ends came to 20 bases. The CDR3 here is CASSPSLRGQINYGYTF. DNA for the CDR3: TGTGCCAGCAGCCCAAGTCTCAGGGGCCAGATTAACTATGGCTACACCTTC.